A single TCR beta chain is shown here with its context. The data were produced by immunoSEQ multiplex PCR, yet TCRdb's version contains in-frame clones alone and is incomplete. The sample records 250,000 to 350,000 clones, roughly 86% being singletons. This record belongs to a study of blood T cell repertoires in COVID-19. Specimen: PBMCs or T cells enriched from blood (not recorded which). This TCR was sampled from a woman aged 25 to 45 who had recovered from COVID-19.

CDR3 nucleotides: TGTGCCAGCAGCCAACTAGCGGATGAGCAGTTCTTC. It translates to CASSQLADEQFF. The chain recombines TRBV7-9 with TRBJ2-1; 8 nucleotides match TRBD2. The CDR3 is 12 residues long. J was trimmed by 8 bases and V by 5 bases; bases with no gene match: 2. CDR1 and CDR2 (germline): SEHNR, FQNEAQ (reference sequence).